Here is one TCR beta chain with its context. Its antigen is currently unknown. This sample is part of a study of immune evolution from preneoplasia to lung adenocarcinoma. The study, taken as a whole, reports: Normal lung had the highest top T cell clone frequencies. Later-stage lesions seemingly showed higher T cell density and diversity than normal lung.

Patients had resection in Japan or China between the mid-2010s and the late 2010s. Two lung cancer pathologists independently confirmed each histologic diagnosis. The assay was immunoSEQ multiplex PCR, and TCRdb's table has in-frame clones only and misses some. The table includes under 6,000 clones, 76% detected once. The TCR originated in a person in their sixties or seventies with lung adenocarcinoma. The sequencing sample was made of FFPE adjacent normal lung tissue.

The CDR3 region has the DNA TGTGCCAGCAGCCAAGACCCCGCCAGTGCACCGGGGACCATATATTTT. The encoded protein is CASSQDPASAPGTIYF. The chain links TRBV4-2 to TRBJ1-3; D is undetermined. With 0 bases removed from V and 10 bases from J, the gap between germline ends came to 19 bases. CDR1 is LGHNA and CDR2 is YNFKEQ in the germline V gene. The CDR3 covers 16 residues.